The 18 T cell receptor beta chains below come from one sample, sequenced in a study of cytomegalovirus exposure and HLA in healthy donors (dated by TCRdb to 2016 to 2017). The method was the immunoSEQ multiplex PCR assay. For the multiplex PCR, a mixture combining 60 forward primers for TCR Vbeta segments and 13 reverse primers for TCR Jbeta segments was used. As stored in TCRdb, this immuneACCESS dataset retains in-frame rearrangements with V and J assigned. A fraction of the clones does not appear; measured against another copy, unresolved V genes explain less than half of the discrepancy, and the remainder lacks a known reason. Counted in this sample were tens of thousands of clones; roughly 80% of them appeared once. The ten largest make up 20% to 25% of the sample. What was sequenced was PBMCs. Receptors were obtained from a woman in her 50s in good health and CMV-seropositive.

The V call is TRBV5-4, the J call TRBJ2-5; 8 bases line up with TRBD2. The germline V gene has CDR1 SGHNT and CDR2 YYREEE (reference sequence). This CDR3 has 16 residues. The junction had 13 bases not matched to a gene; V was cut back by 4 bases and J by 5 bases. The chain's CDR3 is CASSTGVAGFGETQYF. CDR3 sequence (DNA): TGTGCCAGCAGCACCGGAGTAGCGGGGTTTGGGGAGACCCAGTACTTC.

V is TRBV7-9 and J is TRBJ1-1; D ambiguous. The CDR3 sequence is 15 residues long. The germline gives CDR1 SEHNR, CDR2 FQNEAQ (reference sequence). Trimming removed 1 base at V and 1 base at J, with 10 bases between. The CDR3 DNA reads TGTGCCAGCAGCTTAGGTTCCGGTTCGAACACTGAAGCTTTCTTT. Translated: CASSLGSGSNTEAFF.

V usage is TRBV19 and J usage is TRBJ2-3; the match to TRBD2 covers 14 bases. The germline V gene encodes CDR1 LNHDA and CDR2 SQIVND (reference sequence). Unmatched junction bases numbered 3, after V lost 5 bases and J lost 2 bases. This CDR3 is built from 16 residues. CDR3: CASSRLAGGLTDTQYF. In DNA, the CDR3 is TGTGCCAGTAGTCGACTAGCGGGGGGGCTCACAGATACGCAGTATTTT.

The gene calls are TRBV18 and TRBJ1-1; 9 bases agree with TRBD1. This CDR3 region has 16 residues. CDR1 is KGHSH and CDR2 is LQKENI in the germline V gene. V lost 4 bases, J lost 4 bases, and 10 bases stayed unmatched. The CDR3 DNA reads TGTGCCAGCTCACAGGGACAGGGAATGAGCGGCACTGAAGCTTTCTTT. Translating it yields CASSQGQGMSGTEAFF.

V usage is TRBV19 and J usage is TRBJ1-5, with TRBD1 matching 9 bases. This CDR3 spans 18 amino acids. The germline V gene encodes CDR1 LNHDA and CDR2 SQIVND (reference sequence). The junction had 9 bases not matched to a gene; V was cut back by 2 bases and J by 1 base. The DNA for the CDR3 is TGTGCCAGTAGTATACCGGGACAGGGAAGTTTCAGCAATCAGCCCCAGCATTTT. The encoded protein is CASSIPGQGSFSNQPQHF.

The chain is built from TRBV5-4 and TRBJ2-3; 10 bases align to TRBD2. V was clipped by 4 bases and J by 4 bases; unmatched bases: 3. The CDR3 loop spans 14 amino acids. Germline CDR1 is SGHNT and CDR2 is YYREEE (reference sequence). The CDR3: CASSLAGVPDTQYF. The CDR3 nucleotides are TGTGCCAGCAGCCTAGCGGGAGTTCCAGATACGCAGTATTTT.

The genes are TRBV14 and TRBJ2-3; a possible D gene is TRBD2 (6 bases). Deletions cut 4 bases from V and 2 bases from J, with 10 bases between. The CDR3 runs to 14 residues. CDR1 SGHDN and CDR2 FVKESK come from the germline V gene. The CDR3 loop reads CASSLRDFTDTQYF. The CDR3 region has the DNA TGTGCCAGCAGCCTAAGGGACTTCACAGATACGCAGTATTTT.

For the CDR3, the DNA is TGCGCCAGCAGCCCGGGACAGATTTACAATGAGCAGTTCTTC. Translating it yields CASSPGQIYNEQFF. The chain is built from TRBV5-1 and TRBJ2-1; TRBD1 agrees at 7 bases. V was pared by 4 bases and J by 4 bases, with 5 bases of the junction left unmatched. Germline values: CDR1 SGHRS, CDR2 YFSETQ. The CDR3 spans 14 residues.

The V and J genes are TRBV6-1 and TRBJ1-1, with D possibly being TRBD1 (6 bases). This CDR3 region has 14 residues. Germline values: CDR1 MNHNS, CDR2 SASEGT. V lost 6 bases and J lost 1, with 12 bases in between. The CDR3 region has the DNA TGTGCCAGCAGGAGATACAGGGCGAACACTGAAGCTTTCTTT. It translates to CASRRYRANTEAFF.

This chain links TRBV4-1 with TRBJ1-2; 7 bases align to TRBD1. Germline V gene sequence: CDR1 MGHRA, CDR2 YSYEKL. J lost 3 bases, V lost 2 bases, and 21 bases had no gene match. This CDR3 contains 20 residues. The CDR3 DNA reads TGCGCCAGCAGCCAACTCGTACAAAAGGACAGGCCTGAGCCCCACTATGGCTACACCTTC. This translates into CASSQLVQKDRPEPHYGYTF.

The rearrangement links TRBV4-2 to TRBJ1-4, with 8 bases fitting TRBD1. Per the germline V gene, CDR1 is LGHNA and CDR2 is YNFKEQ. The CDR3 totals 16 residues. The V segment lost 0 bases and the J segment 7 bases; nucleotides outside the gene matches: 7. This CDR3 reads CASSQDHQGATEKLFF. CDR3 coding DNA: TGTGCCAGCAGCCAAGATCACCAGGGGGCCACTGAAAAACTGTTTTTT.

The gene calls are TRBV12-5 and TRBJ2-5; 11 positions match TRBD1. Germline CDR1 and CDR2: LGHNT and FRNRAP. CDR3 length equals 14 residues. The trim removed 5 bases at V and 6 bases at J, leaving 5 bases unmatched. The CDR3 loop reads CASGGQGASKTQYF. CDR3 DNA: TGTGCTAGTGGTGGACAGGGGGCTTCAAAGACCCAGTACTTC.

The genes are TRBV18 and TRBJ1-5; D not certain. The germline gives CDR1 KGHSH, CDR2 LQKENI. This CDR3 spans 14 amino acids. V gave up 1 base and J gave up 9 bases, with 13 bases separating them. CDR3 amino acids: CASSPLKGEVPQHF. The CDR3 DNA reads TGTGCCAGCTCACCACTTAAGGGAGAAGTGCCCCAGCATTTT.

A remark on this clone: One end of the junction varies from germline; a read error may be responsible. The CDR3 nucleotides read TGCGCCAGCCGTGAGATCACAGGGAACTATGGCTACACCTTC. Translation gives CASREITGNYGYTF. The gene calls are TRBV10-2 and TRBJ1-2; D is perhaps TRBD1 (6 bases). CDR1 is WSHSY and CDR2 is SAAADI in the germline V gene. The CDR3 has 14 amino acids.

The CDR3: CASSVDRVRGEQYF. CDR3 DNA: TGTGCCAGCAGTGTGGACAGGGTCAGGGGCGAGCAGTACTTC. This chain joins TRBV6-1 and TRBJ2-7, with 8 positions matching TRBD1. This CDR3 spans 14 amino acids. Germline V lookup: CDR1 MNHNS, CDR2 SASEGT. The V and J ends lost 4 bases and 6 bases, in that order; junction bases with no gene match: 8.

V gene TRBV4-2 combines with J gene TRBJ1-1; perhaps TRBD1 as D (6 bases). Deletions cut 0 bases from V and 4 bases from J, with 21 bases between. The CDR3 extends over 18 amino acids. Germline CDR1 is LGHNA and CDR2 is YNFKEQ. CDR3 nucleotide sequence: TGTGCCAGCAGCCAAGATGCCCGCCGGAGCAGGGGTGCCACTGAAGCTTTCTTT. Its protein product is CASSQDARRSRGATEAFF.

The table lists this clone with a few counts. The rearrangement links TRBV5-4 to TRBJ1-2; D is unclear. Germline CDR1 is SGHNT and CDR2 is YYREEE (reference sequence). This CDR3 is built from 14 residues. V lost 1 base, J lost 2 bases, and 9 bases lay in between. CDR3 coding DNA: TGTGCCAGCAGCTTGACAGCCGTCAACTATGGCTACACCTTC. This encodes CASSLTAVNYGYTF.

The V and J genes are TRBV5-1 and TRBJ2-1; D may be TRBD2 (5 bases). V lost 0 bases and J lost 4, with 14 bases in between. Germline-derived CDR1 and CDR2 are SGHRS and YFSETQ. The CDR3 sequence is 16 residues long. The CDR3 sequence: CASSLAPAGNYNEQFF. In DNA, the CDR3 is TGCGCCAGCAGCTTGGCCCCGGCGGGTAATTACAATGAGCAGTTCTTC.